This TCR beta chain derives from a study of regulatory T cells in long-lasting Graves disease. iRepertoire HTBI primers and Arm-PCR of CDR3 regions built TCR beta libraries. One entry per CDR3 protein results from TCRdb running MiXCR on the multiplex PCR reads. The table includes over 500,000 distinct CDR3 sequences, 16% detected once. Concerning this clonotype: Its matching antigen is unknown.

Time point reported: newly diagnosed GD, antithyroid drugs for less than 3 months. With RNA extracted from PBMCs as input, the TCR library was made. The study's findings and limits: Persistent disease samples used TRBV28, TRBJ1-2 and TRBJ2-5 preferentially.

V lost 7 bases to trimming and J lost 7 bases, with 15 bases between them. This CDR3 comprises 13 residues. CDR1 SGDLS and CDR2 YYNGEE come from the germline V gene. These data also formed part of another study, on T cells in Graves' hyperthyroidism and ophthalmopathy.

This chain joins TRBV9 and TRBJ2-1; D is undetermined. This specimen was peripheral blood mononuclear cells (PBMCs), taken at new diagnosis, from a patient treated with antithyroid drugs. The source of this sequence is a man between 18 and 35 years old with Graves disease. DNA of the CDR3: TGTGCCAGCCAGTTTAGCAGCAGTAATGAGCAGTTCTTC. This codes for CASQFSSSNEQFF.